This T cell receptor (beta chain) was sequenced for a study of blood T cell repertoires in COVID-19. Overall study context: Sample material is recorded as cDNA or gDNA derived from T cells, B-cell-depleted T cells, or PBMCs.

The authors' processing: It was from reference gene primer amplification that nucleated cell counts were estimated. Profiled with immunoSEQ multiplex PCR; TCRdb holds only in-frame clones, not every one. That table gives V, J and clone size, and the DNA gave D and trimming. The sample has more than 150,000 clones; roughly 94% are singletons. V shed 5 bases and J 8 bases; nucleotides not matched to a gene: 5. CDR1 is LNHDA and CDR2 is SQIVND in the germline V gene (reference sequence). This CDR3 is built from 12 residues. The sequence was collected from a man aged 25-45 years with COVID-19, enrolled during active disease. The V gene is TRBV19, the J gene TRBJ1-1, with 7 positions matching TRBD1. Input material: peripheral blood. CDR3 DNA sequence: TGTGCCAGTAGTTTTGACAGGGCCGAAGCTTTCTTT. It codes for CASSFDRAEAFF.